This T cell receptor (beta chain) was captured by sequencing in a study of CD8 T cells in Susac syndrome. The RNA input was roughly 0.45 to 1 ug, and it was reverse transcribed with random hexamers. Amplification of TCR beta CDR3 used immunoSEQ multiplex PCR across 54 Vbeta and 13 Jbeta. TCRdb re-derived calls from the immunoSEQ multiplex PCR reads in MiXCR, one entry per CDR3 protein. The sample includes about 120,000 distinct CDR3 sequences, roughly 90% seen only once; the top ten take approximately 0.12%. Sequencing of TCR beta, carried out with a high-throughput approach, was applied to CD8+ and CD4+ T cells from the blood. Negative isolation was used for CD8+ and CD4+ T cells, and FACS enrichment was applied to TEMRA cells. The sample comprised CD8+ T cells from PBMCs. This TCR was sampled from a human donor in good health.

The CDR3 sequence: CASSPLVRGNTGELFF. CDR3 coding DNA: TGTGCCAGCAGCCCCCTGGTTAGGGGGAACACCGGGGAGCTGTTTTTT. The chain joins TRBV3-1 to TRBJ2-2, with TRBD1 as a possible D gene (5 bases). Germline V gene data show CDR1 as LGHDT and CDR2 as YNNKEL (reference sequence). The CDR3 totals 16 residues. Deletions cut 4 bases from V and 1 base from J, with 13 bases between. Supplemented by reference TRBV3-1 and TRBJ2-2, the full variable domain reads DTAVSQTPKYLVTQMGNDKSIKCEQNLGHDTMYWYKQDSKKFLKIMFSYNNKELIINETVPNRFSPKSPDKAHLNLHINSLELGDSAVYFCASSPLVRGNTGELFFGEGSRLTVL.